Following are 14 T cell receptor beta chains from one sample sequenced in a study of cytomegalovirus exposure and HLA in healthy donors. Both 60 Vbeta primers and 13 Jbeta primers went into the PCR. Assay used: immunoSEQ multiplex PCR; TCRdb lists only in-frame clones, some missing. The repertoire includes about 120,000 clones, roughly 80% of them detected once, and approximately 2.6% sits in the top ten. Sequenced input: PBMCs. The receptors stem from a female donor in good health and CMV-seronegative.

The chain couples TRBV7-9 to TRBJ1-3; 9 bases fit TRBD1. CDR1 is SEHNR and CDR2 is FQNEAQ in the germline V gene (reference sequence). This CDR3 has 14 amino acids. The V and J ends lost 5 bases and 4 bases, in that order; junction bases with no gene match: 3. The chain's CDR3 is CASSTTGGGNTIYF. The CDR3 DNA reads TGTGCCAGCAGCACGACAGGGGGAGGAAACACCATATATTTT.

The chain has TRBV19 and TRBJ1-4, with D possibly TRBD1 on 5 matching bases. The germline gives CDR1 LNHDA, CDR2 SQIVND (reference sequence). This CDR3 has 14 residues. V was clipped by 5 bases and J by 7 bases, with 14 bases between them. The CDR3 coding sequence is TGTGCCAGTAGTCCCGACAGATGGGGTGAAAAACTGTTTTTT. Its protein is CASSPDRWGEKLFF.

The chain employs TRBV11-2 and TRBJ2-1; 8 nucleotides line up with TRBD2. CDR3 length: 15 amino acids. V was pared by 2 bases and J by 2 bases, with 2 bases of the junction left unmatched. The germline CDR1 and CDR2 sequences are SGHAT and FQNNGV. CDR3 protein: CASSLIAGTYNEQFF. In DNA form, the CDR3 reads TGTGCCAGCAGCTTAATAGCGGGGACCTACAATGAGCAGTTCTTC.

J is TRBJ1-6 and V is TRBV4-1, with a tentative D call TRBD1 (5 bases). CDR1 is MGHRA, CDR2 YSYEKL, per germline. V was pared by 4 bases and J by 5 bases, with 15 bases between. The CDR3 covers 16 residues. The CDR3 DNA reads TGCGCCAGCAGCCCGCGGGACCTTAAGAATAATTCACCCCTCCACTTT. Its protein is CASSPRDLKNNSPLHF.

This sequence joins TRBV5-5 and TRBJ1-3; 7 bases agree with TRBD1. Losses at the gene ends were 1 base for V and 0 bases for J; bases not matched to a gene: 10. There are 18 residues in the CDR3. Germline CDR1 is SGHKS and CDR2 is YYEKEE (reference sequence). The CDR3 loop reads CASSLSGQAKLSGNTIYF. In nucleotides, the CDR3 is TGTGCCAGCAGCTTGTCTGGACAGGCTAAACTCTCTGGAAACACCATATATTTT. Combining the CDR3 with reference TRBV5-5 and TRBJ1-3 gives the whole variable domain DAGVTQSPTHLIKTRGQQVTLRCSPISGHKSVSWYQQVLGQGPQFIFQYYEKEERGRGNFPDRFSARQFPNYSSELNVNALLLGDSALYLCASSLSGQAKLSGNTIYFGEGSWLTVV.

This clone is a singleton in its sample. This chain uses TRBV6-1 with TRBJ1-1; TRBD1 is a possible D gene (5 bases). Germline-derived CDR1 and CDR2 are MNHNS and SASEGT. This CDR3 spans 14 amino acids. V was pared by 7 bases and J by 5 bases, with 17 bases between. This CDR3 is CASNQGAGRTEAFF. The CDR3 region has the DNA TGTGCCAGCAATCAGGGCGCAGGGAGGACTGAAGCTTTCTTT.

The chain is built from TRBV7-9 and TRBJ1-2, with TRBD1 as a possible D gene (5 bases). Germline CDR1 and CDR2: SEHNR and FQNEAQ (reference sequence). V lost 0 bases, J lost 5 bases, and 10 bases lay in between. This CDR3 comprises 14 residues. The CDR3 DNA follows: TGTGCCAGCAGCTTAGCCAGGGATATTTATGGCTACACCTTC. Protein product: CASSLARDIYGYTF.

V is TRBV30 and J is TRBJ1-1; D not resolved. Germline CDR1 reads GTSNPN; CDR2 reads SVGIG (reference sequence). CDR3 length: 17 residues. Trimming stripped 2 bases from V and 5 bases from J, with 24 bases between. The CDR3 DNA sequence: TGTGCCTGGAGTTACTCTCCTTGGCAGGAGGGTGGGACTGAAGCTTTCTTT. As protein: CAWSYSPWQEGGTEAFF.

The chain combines TRBV19 with TRBJ1-1, with no clear D. The CDR3 consists of 13 residues. CDR1 LNHDA and CDR2 SQIVND come from the germline V gene (reference sequence). V lost 8 bases and J lost 4, with 14 bases in between. The CDR3 here is CASSPPGSTEAFF. Here the CDR3 DNA reads TGTGCCAGTTCCCCCCCAGGTAGCACTGAAGCTTTCTTT.

V gene TRBV2 combines with J gene TRBJ2-1; no clear D. The V gene's germline CDR1 is SNHLY and CDR2 FYNNEI. V gave up 2 bases and J gave up 0 bases, with 11 bases separating them. The CDR3 totals 16 residues. As DNA, the CDR3 is TGTGCCAGCAGTGAAATGGTCGATAGCTCCTACAATGAGCAGTTCTTC. Amino acids: CASSEMVDSSYNEQFF.

V gene TRBV6-5 combines with J gene TRBJ2-7; unclear D gene. From germline, CDR1 is MNHEY and CDR2 SVGAGI. The CDR3 length is 14 residues. Trimming took 2 bases from V and 0 from J, leaving 8 bases between them. CDR3 nucleotides: TGTGCCAGCAGTTACACCCAGTCCTCCTACGAGCAGTACTTC. It yields the protein CASSYTQSSYEQYF.

This chain connects TRBV5-1 to TRBJ1-2; 10 positions match TRBD1. V shed 5 bases and J 8 bases; nucleotides not matched to a gene: 9. This CDR3 is built from 14 residues. Looked up from germline, CDR1 is SGHRS and CDR2 is YFSETQ. The CDR3, as DNA: TGCGCCAGCAGACTACCGGGGACAGGGGAAGGCTACACCTTC. It yields the protein CASRLPGTGEGYTF.

This clone was detected a few times. The genes are TRBV6-6 and TRBJ2-1; tentatively, D is TRBD1 (5 bases). The V end lost 4 bases, the J end lost 2 bases, and 12 bases lay between the germline ends. The CDR3 length is 15 residues. Germline lookup yields CDR1 MNHNY and CDR2 SVGAGI (reference sequence). CDR3 protein: CASSSDRTAYNEQFF. The CDR3 bases are TGTGCCAGCAGTTCTGACAGAACCGCCTACAATGAGCAGTTCTTC.

The gene calls are TRBV11-2 and TRBJ1-1; D is undetermined. Germline CDR1 reads SGHAT; CDR2 reads FQNNGV. Trimming cost V 5 bases and J 5 bases, with 18 bases left between them. CDR3 size: 15 residues. This chain's CDR3 is CASSARTERRTEAFF. CDR3 nucleotide sequence: TGTGCCAGCAGCGCGCGGACTGAAAGGAGAACTGAAGCTTTCTTT.